The 3 T cell receptor beta chains in this list originate from one sample, sequenced in a study of blood T cell repertoires in COVID-19 (dated by TCRdb to the early 2020s). The library relied on the immunoSEQ multiplex PCR assay. Held by TCRdb, this immuneACCESS table contains in-frame sequences only and omits some clones. Under half of the omission traces to an unresolved V gene where checked; the cause of the rest is unknown. The sample table records tens of thousands of clones; less than 85% of these occur just once. Of the sample, 5.4% falls within the top ten clones. Sequencing input: peripheral blood. These receptor sequences come from a woman of 80 years or more with active or convalescent COVID-19.

V gene TRBV2 combines with J gene TRBJ1-2; D not certain. This CDR3 is 14 amino acids long. The ends were cut back, 3 bases at V and 7 bases at J, with 15 bases in the middle. Germline V gene data show CDR1 as SNHLY and CDR2 as FYNNEI. The CDR3: CASSELPPNSGYTF. The CDR3 DNA sequence: TGTGCCAGCAGTGAGTTACCTCCTAACAGTGGCTACACCTTC.

The chain uses TRBV27 and TRBJ1-1, with TRBD1 matching over 7 bases. Germline CDR1 and CDR2: MNHEY and SMNVEV (reference sequence). V shed 7 bases and J 5 bases; nucleotides not matched to a gene: 7. This CDR3 has 13 residues. The CDR3 sequence is CASINRGRTEAFF. DNA of the CDR3: TGTGCCAGCATCAACAGGGGTCGTACTGAAGCTTTCTTT.

This chain connects TRBV2 to TRBJ2-2, with no clear D. Trimming took off 0 bases at V and 8 bases at J, with 13 bases between the two ends. The CDR3 contains 15 residues. CDR1 and CDR2 from the germline V gene are SNHLY and FYNNEI. The CDR3 sequence is CASSEALRGGGELFF. For the CDR3, the DNA is TGTGCCAGCAGTGAAGCGCTTCGAGGTGGGGGGGAGCTGTTTTTT.